This TCR beta chain was found in a study of cytomegalovirus exposure and HLA in healthy donors. Notes on the study in general: Diagnosis of cytomegalovirus status made by the classifier reportedly showed high specificity and sensitivity. Approximately 160 TCR beta chains were listed as cytomegalovirus-associated.

The V segment lost 5 bases and the J segment 4 bases; nucleotides outside the gene matches: 7. CDR1 is MNHEY and CDR2 is SVGAGI in the germline V gene. This CDR3 region has 15 residues. The PCR was carried out with 60 Vbeta primers and 13 Jbeta primers. Clones were sequenced by immunoSEQ multiplex PCR, and TCRdb holds only the in-frame ones, with some missing. The sample carries some 90,000 clones, under 80% recorded once. This clone has a single count. Its antigen is undetermined. Sequenced: PBMCs. The source of this sequence is a boy between 10 and 17 years old in good health and CMV-seronegative. The chain links TRBV6-5 to TRBJ2-1; 8 nucleotides align to TRBD2. The CDR3 reads CASSIAGNIYNEQFF. DNA for the CDR3: TGTGCCAGCAGTATAGCGGGAAACATTTACAATGAGCAGTTCTTC.